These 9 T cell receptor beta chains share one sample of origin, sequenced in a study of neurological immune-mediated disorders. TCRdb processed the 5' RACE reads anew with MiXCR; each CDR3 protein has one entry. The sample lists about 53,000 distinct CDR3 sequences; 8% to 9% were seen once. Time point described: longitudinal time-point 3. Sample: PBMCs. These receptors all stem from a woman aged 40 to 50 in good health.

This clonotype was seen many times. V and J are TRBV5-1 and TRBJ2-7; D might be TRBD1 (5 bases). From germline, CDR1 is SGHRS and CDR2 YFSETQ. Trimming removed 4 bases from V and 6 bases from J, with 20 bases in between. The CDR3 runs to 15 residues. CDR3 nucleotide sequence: TGCGCCAGCAGCGTGGGGCGCCCAGAAGGTGTCGAGCAGTACTTC. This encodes CASSVGRPEGVEQYF.

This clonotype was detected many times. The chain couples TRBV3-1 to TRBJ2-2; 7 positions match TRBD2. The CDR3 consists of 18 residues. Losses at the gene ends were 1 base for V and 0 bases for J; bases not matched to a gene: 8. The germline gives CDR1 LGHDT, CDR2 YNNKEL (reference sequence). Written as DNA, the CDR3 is TGTGCCAGCAGCCAAGTAACCACACTAGCGACGAACACCGGGGAGCTGTTTTTT. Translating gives CASSQVTTLATNTGELFF.

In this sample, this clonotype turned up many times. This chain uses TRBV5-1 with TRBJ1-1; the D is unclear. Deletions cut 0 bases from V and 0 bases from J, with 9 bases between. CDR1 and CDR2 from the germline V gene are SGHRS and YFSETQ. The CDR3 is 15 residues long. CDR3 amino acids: CASSLGPGMNTEAFF. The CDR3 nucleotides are TGCGCCAGCAGCTTGGGGCCGGGAATGAACACTGAAGCTTTCTTT.

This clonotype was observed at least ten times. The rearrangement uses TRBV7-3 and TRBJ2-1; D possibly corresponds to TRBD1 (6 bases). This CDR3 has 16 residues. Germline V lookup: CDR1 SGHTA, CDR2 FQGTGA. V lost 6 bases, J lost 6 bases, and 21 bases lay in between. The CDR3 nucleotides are TGTGCCAGCAGTGTAAGGGTGACCACAGGGTCCAATGAGCAGTTCTTC. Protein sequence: CASSVRVTTGSNEQFF. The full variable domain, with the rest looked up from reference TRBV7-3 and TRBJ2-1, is GAGVSQTPSNKVTEKGKYVELRCDPISGHTALYWYRQSLGQGPEFLIYFQGTGAADDSGLPNDRFFAVRPEGSVSTLKIQRTERGDSAVYLCASSVRVTTGSNEQFFGPGTRLTVL.

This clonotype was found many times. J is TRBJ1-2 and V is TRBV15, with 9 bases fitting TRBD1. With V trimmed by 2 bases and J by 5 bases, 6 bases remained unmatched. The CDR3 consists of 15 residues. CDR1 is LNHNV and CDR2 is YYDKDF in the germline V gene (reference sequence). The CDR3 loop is CATSRQPGQGYGYTF. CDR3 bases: TGTGCCACCAGCAGACAACCGGGACAGGGATATGGCTACACCTTC.

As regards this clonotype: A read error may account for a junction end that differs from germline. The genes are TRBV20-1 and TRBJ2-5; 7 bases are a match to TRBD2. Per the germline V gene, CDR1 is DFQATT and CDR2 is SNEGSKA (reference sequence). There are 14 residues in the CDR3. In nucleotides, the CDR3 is TGCAGTGCTGGAGAGCGGGGAGATAGAGAGACCCAGTACTTC. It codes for CSAGERGDRETQYF.

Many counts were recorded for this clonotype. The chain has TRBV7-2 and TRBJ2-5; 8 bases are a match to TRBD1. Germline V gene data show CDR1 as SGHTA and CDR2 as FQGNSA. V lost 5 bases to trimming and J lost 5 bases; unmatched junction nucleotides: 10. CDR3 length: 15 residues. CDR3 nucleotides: TGTGCCAGCAGCCCCCGGACAGGGAGGAGGGAGACCCAGTACTTC. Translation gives CASSPRTGRRETQYF.

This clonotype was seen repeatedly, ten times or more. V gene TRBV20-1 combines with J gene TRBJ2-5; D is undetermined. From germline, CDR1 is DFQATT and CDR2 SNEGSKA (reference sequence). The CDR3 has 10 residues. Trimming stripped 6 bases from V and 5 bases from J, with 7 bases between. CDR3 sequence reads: CSAQYETQYF. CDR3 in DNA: TGCAGTGCCCAGTATGAGACCCAGTACTTC.

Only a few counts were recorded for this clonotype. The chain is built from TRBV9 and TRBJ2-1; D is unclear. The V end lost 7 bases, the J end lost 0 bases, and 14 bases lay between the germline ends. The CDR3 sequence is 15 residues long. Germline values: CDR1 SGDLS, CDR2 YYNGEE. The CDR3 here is CASGDSEVSYNEQFF. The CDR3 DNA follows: TGTGCCAGCGGGGATTCGGAAGTCTCCTACAATGAGCAGTTCTTC. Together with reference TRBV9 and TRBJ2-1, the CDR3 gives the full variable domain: DSGVTQTPKHLITATGQRVTLRCSPRSGDLSVYWYQQSLDQGLQFLIQYYNGEERAKGNILERFSAQQFPDLHSELNLSSLELGDSALYFCASGDSEVSYNEQFFGPGTRLTVL.